These 25 T cell receptor beta chains were all obtained from the same sample, sequenced in a study of control samples from healthy donors and cancer patients. TCRdb's table, derived via immunoSEQ multiplex PCR, lists solely in-frame clones and lacks some. The sample yields 70,000 or so clones, 84% seen once. Material for sequencing was blood. These receptors were collected from a man in his forties or fifties in good health.

CDR3 in DNA: TGCGCCAGCAGCCTTTCGGACAGGGCTGATACGCAGTATTTT. Amino acid sequence: CASSLSDRADTQYF. V is TRBV4-1 and J is TRBJ2-3; 8 bases are shared with TRBD1. The V and J ends lost 4 bases and 6 bases, in that order; junction bases with no gene match: 6. CDR3 size: 14 residues. Germline CDR1 is MGHRA and CDR2 is YSYEKL.

The V and J genes are TRBV9 and TRBJ2-7; no reliable D call. CDR1 is SGDLS, CDR2 YYNGEE, per germline. The CDR3 contains 14 residues. Deletions cut 0 bases from V and 5 bases from J, with 12 bases between. CDR3 loop: CASSVAQTGHEQYF. CDR3 nucleotide sequence: TGTGCCAGCAGCGTAGCCCAAACTGGCCACGAGCAGTACTTC.

The genes are TRBV6-1 and TRBJ2-1; D gene ambiguous. The CDR3 length is 14 residues. The V and J ends lost 1 base and 4 bases respectively, with 8 bases between them. Germline CDR1 MNHNS, CDR2 SASEGT. The CDR3 DNA reads TGTGCCAGCAGTGAAGAACCGGGTTACAATGAGCAGTTCTTC. Protein product: CASSEEPGYNEQFF.

The chain has TRBV5-1 and TRBJ2-3, with 9 positions matching TRBD2. The CDR3 is 16 amino acids. Germline values: CDR1 SGHRS, CDR2 YFSETQ. V trimming: 0 bases; J trimming: 4 bases; junction bases outside the gene matches: 6. The CDR3 coding sequence is TGCGCCAGCAGCTTGGCGGGCGGGGGGGCGTCAGATACGCAGTATTTT. Protein: CASSLAGGGASDTQYF.

The chain recombines TRBV25-1 with TRBJ2-7, with 7 bases identical to TRBD1. J gave up 4 bases and V 8 bases, and 14 bases lay outside the gene matches. This CDR3 spans 15 amino acids. CDR1 is MGHDK and CDR2 is SYGVNS in the germline V gene. The CDR3 sequence is CASASAGTDKYEQYF. Here the CDR3 DNA reads TGTGCCAGCGCGAGCGCCGGGACAGACAAATACGAGCAGTACTTC.

This clone has a single count. This sequence joins TRBV6-2 or TRBV6-3 and TRBJ2-7, with a tentative D call TRBD2 (6 bases). CDR1 is MNHEY, CDR2 SVGEGT, per germline. V lost 2 bases, J lost 3 bases, and 11 bases lay in between. This CDR3 spans 14 amino acids. CDR3 sequence reads: CASSYVGGNYEQYF. CDR3 in DNA: TGTGCCAGCAGTTACGTTGGCGGGAACTACGAGCAGTACTTC.

J is TRBJ1-2 and V is TRBV4-3; TRBD1 agrees at 10 bases. J was trimmed by 4 bases and V by 6 bases; bases with no gene match: 11. The germline CDR1 and CDR2 sequences are LGHNA and YSLEER. The CDR3 extends over 16 amino acids. CDR3 sequence (DNA): TGCGCCAGCAGTAAAGGGGGGACAGGGGATTTCTATGGCTACACCTTC. Residues: CASSKGGTGDFYGYTF.

The chain employs TRBV7-2 and TRBJ2-7; D might be TRBD1 or TRBD2, each matching 6 bases. Trimming shortened V by 5 bases and J by 5 bases, and 19 bases separated the two germline ends. The CDR3 consists of 15 residues. Germline V CDR1 and CDR2: SGHTA, FQGNSA. CDR3 sequence: CASSEQGSGVDEQYF. In nucleotides, the CDR3 is TGTGCCAGCAGCGAACAGGGCTCGGGGGTAGACGAGCAGTACTTC.

V is TRBV28 and J is TRBJ1-5; the match to TRBD1 covers 10 bases. Looked up from germline, CDR1 is MDHEN and CDR2 is SYDVKM. Trimming removed 2 bases from V and 7 bases from J; junction bases left unmatched: 2. The CDR3 is made up of 14 amino acids. The CDR3 here is CASSLGTGEQPQHF. In DNA form, the CDR3 reads TGTGCCAGCAGTTTAGGGACAGGGGAACAGCCCCAGCATTTT.

V usage is TRBV13 and J usage is TRBJ2-7; 11 positions agree with TRBD2. Losses at the gene ends were 4 bases for V and 5 bases for J; bases not matched to a gene: 4. Per germline, CDR1 PRHDT and CDR2 FYEKMQ (reference sequence). CDR3 length: 14 amino acids. The CDR3 nucleotides are TGTGCCAGCAGCTCCACTAGCGGGAGCGACGAGCAGTACTTC. Encoded protein: CASSSTSGSDEQYF.

The chain couples TRBV5-5 to TRBJ2-5; D is uncertain. The CDR3 length is 13 residues. Germline V gene sequence: CDR1 SGHKS, CDR2 YYEKEE (reference sequence). Trimming cost V 4 bases and J 5 bases, with 12 bases left between them. The CDR3 loop reads CASSHGSRETQYF. The CDR3 bases are TGTGCCAGCAGCCATGGAAGCAGGGAGACCCAGTACTTC.

This clone appeared once. The rearrangement joins TRBV9 to TRBJ2-1; D unclear. Trimming pared 4 bases from V and 7 bases from J, leaving 12 bases between. Germline loops: CDR1 SGDLS, CDR2 YYNGEE. This CDR3 contains 13 residues. In DNA, the CDR3 is TGTGCCAGCAGCACACTTCCGAGGAATGAGCAGTTCTTC. The encoded protein is CASSTLPRNEQFF. The variable domain in full, completed from reference TRBV9 and TRBJ2-1, reads DSGVTQTPKHLITATGQRVTLRCSPRSGDLSVYWYQQSLDQGLQFLIQYYNGEERAKGNILERFSAQQFPDLHSELNLSSLELGDSALYFCASSTLPRNEQFFGPGTRLTVL.

The chain has TRBV30 and TRBJ2-3; TRBD1 or TRBD2 may be the D gene (5 bases each). Germline V gives CDR1 GTSNPN, CDR2 SVGIG (reference sequence). The CDR3 loop spans 15 amino acids. Trimming took off 2 bases at V and 2 bases at J, with 14 bases between the two ends. This CDR3 reads CAWSRWGSTTDTQYF. The CDR3 nucleotides read TGTGCCTGGAGTAGGTGGGGGAGCACCACAGATACGCAGTATTTT.

V and J are TRBV2 and TRBJ2-2; unclear D gene. The germline gives CDR1 SNHLY, CDR2 FYNNEI. V gave up 4 bases and J gave up 0 bases, with 9 bases separating them. This CDR3 comprises 15 residues. In DNA form, the CDR3 reads TGTGCCAGCAGTGTATACGACGCGAACACCGGGGAGCTGTTTTTT. Amino acid sequence: CASSVYDANTGELFF.

The chain is built from TRBV4-2 and TRBJ2-1, with TRBD2 matching 13 bases. Germline V gives CDR1 LGHNA, CDR2 YNFKEQ. The J segment lost 9 bases and the V segment lost 0 bases, leaving 11 bases of the junction unmatched. The length of the CDR3 is 18 residues. The CDR3 bases are TGTGCCAGCAGCCAAGAGCAACTAGCGGGAGGGCGATACGTTGAGCAGTTCTTC. Amino acid sequence: CASSQEQLAGGRYVEQFF.

This chain connects TRBV27 to TRBJ2-5; 10 bases map to TRBD2. CDR1 is MNHEY and CDR2 is SMNVEV in the germline V gene (reference sequence). V shed 6 bases, J shed 5 bases, and the junction held 3 bases outside the gene matches. The CDR3 runs 13 residues. CDR3 loop: CASSPGLAETQYF. In nucleotides, the CDR3 is TGTGCCAGCAGCCCGGGACTAGCGGAGACCCAGTACTTC.

V is TRBV9 and J is TRBJ2-2; 9 bases map to TRBD2. Trimming at V came to 5 bases and at J to 6 bases, leaving 11 bases not matched to a gene. CDR3 length: 16 amino acids. Germline CDR1 and CDR2: SGDLS and YYNGEE. The CDR3 protein is CASSFSGGLAPGELFF. The CDR3 DNA reads as TGTGCCAGCAGTTTCTCGGGGGGACTAGCCCCCGGGGAGCTGTTTTTT.

The CDR3 bases are TGTGCCAGCAGCCGAAGCGGGGGGGCGAATGAGCAGTTCTTC. It specifies CASSRSGGANEQFF. This rearrangement joins TRBV3-1 (or the pseudogene TRBV3-2) to TRBJ2-1, with 10 bases aligning to TRBD2. The CDR3 is made up of 14 amino acids. With 4 bases clipped from V and 7 bases from J, the junction kept 4 bases outside the gene matches. The germline V gene encodes CDR1 LGHDT and CDR2 YNNKEL (reference sequence).

The chain links TRBV6-5 to TRBJ2-1; the D gene is possibly TRBD2 (6 bases). The germline gives CDR1 MNHEY, CDR2 SVGAGI. The CDR3 is 15 residues long. The germline V and J ends were trimmed by 4 bases and 5 bases, with 15 bases remaining between them. CDR3: CASSSGRGLNNEQFF. As DNA, the CDR3 is TGTGCCAGCAGTTCCGGTAGGGGACTTAACAATGAGCAGTTCTTC.

The table lists this clone with many counts. The chain combines TRBV10-1 with TRBJ2-7; unclear D gene. Germline assignment: CDR1 WNHNN and CDR2 SYGVQD (reference sequence). V lost 2 bases, J lost 5 bases, and 13 bases lay in between. The CDR3 totals 14 residues. Written as DNA, the CDR3 is TGCGCCAGCAGTGAGGGCAGTTATGTGGACGAGCAGTACTTC. It encodes CASSEGSYVDEQYF.

This clone has more than one count but fewer than ten. The chain has TRBV3-1 (or the pseudogene TRBV3-2) and TRBJ2-7, with D perhaps TRBD2 (5 bases). The germline V and J ends were trimmed by 1 base and 4 bases, with 14 bases remaining between them. The CDR3 contains 15 residues. Germline-derived CDR1 and CDR2 are LGHDT and YNNKEL (reference sequence). DNA of the CDR3: TGTGCCAGCAGCCAAGGCGGGTACCAGCCTTACGAGCAGTACTTC. This encodes CASSQGGYQPYEQYF.

The chain links TRBV19 to TRBJ2-2, with 7 bases fitting TRBD2. V shed 4 bases and J 5 bases; nucleotides not matched to a gene: 4. The CDR3 totals 14 residues. Germline-derived CDR1 and CDR2 are LNHDA and SQIVND (reference sequence). Written as DNA, the CDR3 is TGTGCCAGTAGTAGGGGGGGAGCGACCGGGGAGCTGTTTTTT. Amino acids: CASSRGGATGELFF.

CDR3 coding DNA: TGCGCCAGCAGCCAAGATGGGCGGGAGGCCGATACGCAGTATTTT. This gives the protein CASSQDGREADTQYF. The genes are TRBV4-3 and TRBJ2-3, with TRBD2 identical over 8 bases. The J segment lost 6 bases and the V segment lost 0 bases, leaving 5 bases of the junction unmatched. Germline-derived CDR1 and CDR2 are LGHNA and YSLEER. The CDR3 consists of 15 residues.

The J gene is TRBJ1-6, the V gene TRBV19, with 8 bases that match TRBD1. Germline CDR1 and CDR2: LNHDA and SQIVND (reference sequence). The CDR3 runs to 15 residues. After removal of 3 bases from V and 9 bases from J, the junction contained 7 bases not matched to a gene. The CDR3 DNA reads TGTGCCAGTAGTATCTCTGGCCAGGGGGCTTCACCCCTCCACTTT. Its protein product is CASSISGQGASPLHF.

The chain combines TRBV14 with TRBJ2-7; the D is unclear. This CDR3 contains 11 residues. Germline lookup yields CDR1 SGHDN and CDR2 FVKESK. Trimming removed 1 base from V and 12 bases from J, with 10 bases in between. The CDR3 DNA follows: TGTGCCAGCAGCCAAGGGGGTCCTCTGTACTTC. Amino acids: CASSQGGPLYF.